These 5 T cell receptor beta chains originate from one sample sequenced in a study of T cells in Graves' hyperthyroidism and ophthalmopathy. RNA transcripts provided the source from which TCR beta CDR3 regions were amplified. Initially, a first-round RT-PCR of the TCR CDR3 employed the HTBI primer set. TCRdb re-analysed the multiplex PCR reads in MiXCR, keeping a single row per CDR3 protein. The top ten clones hold approximately 31% of a sample with around 760,000 distinct CDR3 sequences, roughly 32% of them seen once. The sample comprised blood. These receptors were collected from a woman aged 40 to 50 with Graves' hyperthyroidism.

The sample holds many counts of this clonotype. V and J are TRBV6-5 and TRBJ1-2, with D perhaps matching TRBD1 (6 bases). Germline CDR1 is MNHEY and CDR2 is SVGAGI. The CDR3 is made up of 14 amino acids. The V and J ends lost 2 bases and 3 bases respectively, with 10 bases between them. The CDR3 nucleotides are TGTGCCAGCAGTTACGGGGGGCACGACTATGGCTACACCTTC. This translates into CASSYGGHDYGYTF.

Worth noting for this clonotype: A much bigger clone sits one base away, suggesting this may be a read error. The CDR3 loop is CASSLEAYRGSQPQHF. CDR3 bases: TGTGCCAGCAGCCTAGAAGCGTACAGGGGGAGTCAGCCCCAGCATTTT. V is TRBV7-2 and J is TRBJ1-5; 8 positions match TRBD1. Trimming removed 5 bases from V and 6 bases from J; junction bases left unmatched: 12. Germline V CDR1 and CDR2: SGHTA, FQGNSA. The CDR3 runs to 16 residues.

Comments on this clonotype: A read error is possible here, since a much larger clone lies one base away. Because it lacks the conserved phenylalanine or tryptophan at the end, this CDR3 is likely a read error. The chain couples TRBV10-3 to TRBJ1-1, with D unresolved. This CDR3 spans 14 amino acids. The V end was cut by 6 bases, the J end by 1 base, with 12 bases between. Germline V gene lookup returns CDR1 ENHRY and CDR2 SYGVKD. The CDR3 nucleotides read TGTGCCATCAGGCAGGTGCGAGAGAACACTGAAGCTTTCCTT. Its translation is CAIRQVRENTEAFL.

In its sample, this clonotype was seen a few times. Germline and junction disagree at one end, which may indicate a read error. V is TRBV7-3 and J is TRBJ1-2; D not resolved. CDR1 is SGHTA, CDR2 FQGTGA, per germline. This CDR3 is built from 16 residues. The CDR3 is CASSQAVIGPNYGYTF. In DNA, the CDR3 is TGCGCCAGCAGCCAAGCCGTCATTGGGCCTAACTATGGCTACACCTTC. Drawing the rest from reference TRBV7-3 and TRBJ1-2, the complete variable domain is GAGVSQTPSNKVTEKGKYVELRCDPISGHTALYWYRQSLGQGPEFLIYFQGTGAADDSGLPNDRFFAVRPEGSVSTLKIQRTERGDSAVYLCASSQAVIGPNYGYTFGSGTRLTVV.

This clonotype has a single count. The chain employs TRBV25-1 and TRBJ1-5; 9 bases align to TRBD1. The germline gives CDR1 MGHDK, CDR2 SYGVNS. V shed 11 bases, J shed 1 base, and the junction held 0 bases outside the gene matches. The CDR3 totals 12 residues. CDR3 sequence (DNA): TGTGCCGACAGGGGGAGCAATCAGCCCCAGCATTTT. Protein sequence: CADRGSNQPQHF. The full variable domain, its missing parts supplied by reference TRBV25-1 and TRBJ1-5, is EADIYQTPRYLVIGTGKKITLECSQTMGHDKMYWYQQDPGMELHLIHYSYGVNSTEKGDLSSESTVSRIRTEHFPLTLESARPSHTSQYLCADRGSNQPQHFGDGTRLSIL.